This T cell receptor (beta chain) was captured in a study of CD4 T cells in relation to SARS-CoV-2 and coronaviruses. Overall study findings and caveats: No crossreactivity against non-spike viral proteins was tested here.

The CDR3 is 14 residues long. CDR1 and CDR2 from the germline V gene are ENHRY and SYGVKD. V shed 7 bases and J 7 bases; nucleotides not matched to a gene: 7. On this clone itself: Its antigen is as yet unknown.

TCRdb's table, derived via immunoSEQ multiplex PCR, lists solely in-frame clones and lacks some. The table lists 10,000 to 15,000 clones, 69% of them singletons, with 6% to 9.5% in the top ten. CD4+ T cells from unexposed donors were obtained before the COVID-19 pandemic (2011-2018). CD4+ T cells were isolated from the cells after roughly 11 days of culture. Testing used SARS-CoV-2 S/N and four cold-coronavirus spikes on unexposed-donor CD4+ T cells, cells permitting. What was sequenced was CD4+ T cells from PBMCs, cultured in vitro. The receptor was derived from a human donor in good health. The rearrangement joins TRBV10-3 to TRBJ2-1, with 10 bases lining up with TRBD2. The CDR3 nucleotides read TGTGCCATCACACCGGGACTAGCGATTAATGAGCAGTTCTTC. It specifies CAITPGLAINEQFF.